Following are 12 T cell receptor beta chains from one sample sequenced in a study of T cells in Graves' hyperthyroidism and ophthalmopathy. The investigators amplified TCR beta CDR3 regions from RNA transcripts. First-round RT-PCR with HTBI primers amplified the TCR CDR3 region. TCRdb itself ran the multiplex PCR reads through MiXCR, one entry per CDR3 protein. The sample holds 660,000 or so distinct CDR3 sequences, 45% seen once. The specimen sequenced was peripheral blood or thyroid tissue (not recorded which). These receptors originate from an adult man with Graves' disease, either hyperthyroidism or ophthalmopathy (not recorded which).

The chain recombines TRBV10-3 with TRBJ1-2; no firm D call. This CDR3 comprises 15 residues. Deletions cut 3 bases from V and 0 bases from J, with 11 bases between. Germline CDR1 and CDR2: ENHRY and SYGVKD. Here the CDR3 DNA reads TGTGCCATCAGTGATGTTAGGCGTCCTAACTATGGCTACACCTTC. This encodes CAISDVRRPNYGYTF.

A few counts support this clonotype. The chain employs TRBV19 and TRBJ1-5, with D unresolved. This CDR3 comprises 15 residues. V gave up 4 bases and J gave up 0 bases, with 10 bases separating them. Germline assignment: CDR1 LNHDA and CDR2 SQIVND (reference sequence). In DNA form, the CDR3 reads TGTGCCAGTAGTACTCGACTGGCTAGCAATCAGCCCCAGCATTTT. Its translation: CASSTRLASNQPQHF.

J is TRBJ2-5 and V is TRBV7-9, with 12 bases lining up with TRBD2. This CDR3 has 18 amino acids. After removal of 1 base from V and 0 bases from J, the junction contained 6 bases not matched to a gene. Germline CDR1 reads SEHNR; CDR2 reads FQNEAQ (reference sequence). The CDR3 loop reads CASSLVWGTSGHQETQYF. The CDR3 DNA reads as TGTGCCAGCAGCTTAGTTTGGGGGACTAGCGGGCACCAAGAGACCCAGTACTTC.

This clonotype was seen many times. The chain carries TRBV29-1 and TRBJ2-2, with D possibly matching TRBD2 (5 bases). V shed 7 bases and J shed 6 bases, with 15 bases lying between them. The germline CDR1 and CDR2 sequences are SQVTM and ANQGSEA. The CDR3 totals 13 residues. The CDR3 region has the DNA TGCAGCGCCGAGTCCCCTAGCTCCGGGGAGCTGTTTTTT. Protein: CSAESPSSGELFF.

The chain is built from TRBV20-1 and TRBJ2-7; maybe TRBD2 (6 bases). Germline CDR1 is DFQATT and CDR2 is SNEGSKA (reference sequence). The germline V and J ends were trimmed by 6 bases and 0 bases, with 15 bases remaining between them. This CDR3 is 14 amino acids long. The DNA of the CDR3 is TGCAGTGCCAGTAGATCCGGGAGCTCCTACGAGCAGTACTTC. Its protein is CSASRSGSSYEQYF.

CDR3 region: CAISPLLGRQETQYF. The CDR3 region has the DNA TGTGCCATCAGTCCCCTATTAGGCAGGCAAGAGACCCAGTACTTC. The chain combines TRBV10-3 with TRBJ2-5; no reliable D call. The V gene lost 5 bases and the J gene lost 2 bases, with 15 bases spanning the gap. This CDR3 is 15 amino acids long. Germline loops: CDR1 ENHRY, CDR2 SYGVKD.

This clonotype has at least ten counts. V usage is TRBV7-2 and J usage is TRBJ1-1, with 8 bases aligning to TRBD1. From germline, CDR1 is SGHTA and CDR2 FQGNSA. The CDR3 consists of 14 residues. V lost 5 bases to trimming and J lost 5 bases; unmatched junction nucleotides: 7. CDR3 sequence reads: CASSLGQGRTEAFF. The CDR3 nucleotides read TGTGCCAGCAGCCTTGGACAGGGTCGGACTGAAGCTTTCTTT.

This clonotype was seen many times. The CDR3, as DNA: TGTGCCAGCAGCTTGGACAGGGACAATCAGCCCCAGCATTTT. This encodes CASSLDRDNQPQHF. The chain uses TRBV7-9 and TRBJ1-5; 8 nucleotides align to TRBD1. The CDR3 runs to 14 residues. J gave up 3 bases and V 3 bases, and 1 base lay outside the gene matches. Germline loops: CDR1 SEHNR, CDR2 FQNEAQ (reference sequence).

This clonotype showed up just a few times. This rearrangement joins TRBV7-9 to TRBJ1-3, with TRBD1 as a possible D gene (6 bases). Trimming pared 3 bases from V and 0 bases from J, leaving 12 bases between. Germline V lookup: CDR1 SEHNR, CDR2 FQNEAQ (reference sequence). This CDR3 has 16 amino acids. CDR3 protein: CASSLLDSYSGNTIYF. DNA for the CDR3: TGTGCCAGCAGCTTGCTGGACAGCTACTCTGGAAACACCATATATTTT.

This sequence joins TRBV12-3 or TRBV12-4 and TRBJ2-5; maybe TRBD2 (7 bases). Trimming shortened V by 3 bases and J by 5 bases, and 19 bases separated the two germline ends. The CDR3 sequence is 16 residues long. The CDR3: CASSLGAQAGLETQYF. The CDR3 DNA is TGTGCCAGCAGTTTGGGGGCTCAAGCGGGGTTGGAGACCCAGTACTTC.

The genes are TRBV6-2 or TRBV6-3 and TRBJ1-2, with D possibly being TRBD1 (5 bases). CDR3 length: 15 residues. Germline-derived CDR1 and CDR2 are MNHEY and SVGEGT. V dropped 1 base and J dropped 3 bases, with 12 bases sitting between them. The CDR3 spells CASSYFSRVDYGYTF. CDR3 nucleotides: TGTGCCAGCAGTTACTTCTCCAGGGTCGACTATGGCTACACCTTC.

This clonotype was counted ten times or more. The chain recombines TRBV20-1 with TRBJ1-1, with TRBD1 as a possible D gene (5 bases). The CDR3 is made up of 11 amino acids. Deletions cut 7 bases from V and 1 base from J, with 7 bases between. Germline V gene data show CDR1 as DFQATT and CDR2 as SNEGSKA (reference sequence). CDR3 coding DNA: TGCAGTGTAACAGGGAACACTGAAGCTTTCTTT. It translates to CSVTGNTEAFF.